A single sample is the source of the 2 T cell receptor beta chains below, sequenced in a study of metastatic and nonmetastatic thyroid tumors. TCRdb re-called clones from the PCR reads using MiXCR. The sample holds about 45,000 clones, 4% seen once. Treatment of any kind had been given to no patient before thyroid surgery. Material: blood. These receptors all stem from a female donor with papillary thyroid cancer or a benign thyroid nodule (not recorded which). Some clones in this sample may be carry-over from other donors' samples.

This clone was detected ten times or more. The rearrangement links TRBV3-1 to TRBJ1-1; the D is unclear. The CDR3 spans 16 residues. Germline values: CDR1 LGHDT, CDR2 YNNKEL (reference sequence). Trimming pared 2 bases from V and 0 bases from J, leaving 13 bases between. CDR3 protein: CASSQWIGGMNTEAFF. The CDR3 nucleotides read TGTGCCAGCAGCCAATGGATAGGAGGAATGAACACTGAAGCTTTCTTT.

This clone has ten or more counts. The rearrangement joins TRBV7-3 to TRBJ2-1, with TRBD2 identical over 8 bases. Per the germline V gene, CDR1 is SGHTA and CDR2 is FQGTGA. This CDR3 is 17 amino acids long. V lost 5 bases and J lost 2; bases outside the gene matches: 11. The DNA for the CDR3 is TGTGCCAGCAGCCGGTGGGGGGCGGGAGGACCCTACAATGAGCAGTTCTTC. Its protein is CASSRWGAGGPYNEQFF.